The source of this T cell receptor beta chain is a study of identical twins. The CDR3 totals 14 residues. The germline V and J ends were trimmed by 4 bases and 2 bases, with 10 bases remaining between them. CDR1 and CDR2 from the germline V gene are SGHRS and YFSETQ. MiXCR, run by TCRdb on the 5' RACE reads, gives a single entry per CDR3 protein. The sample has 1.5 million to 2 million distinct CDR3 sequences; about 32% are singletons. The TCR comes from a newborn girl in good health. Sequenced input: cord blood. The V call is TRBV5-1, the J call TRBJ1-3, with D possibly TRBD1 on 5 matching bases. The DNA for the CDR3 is TGCGCCAGCAGCCGACAGCAGCCTGGAAACACCATATATTTT. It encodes CASSRQQPGNTIYF.